These T cell receptor beta chains were read from a single sample in a study of OX40 agonist ivuxolimab in advanced cancers. TCRdb keeps only in-frame clones here, not all; method: immunoSEQ multiplex PCR. The table includes about 70,000 clones, around 88% detected once. Sequencing was performed on CD4+ or CD8+ T cells sorted from blood, taken in a trial of the OX40 agonist ivuxolimab. The receptors here all came from an adult with an advanced solid tumor such as melanoma, head and neck, liver or kidney cancer. CDR3s include the opening cysteine and the closing phenylalanine or tryptophan. The D gene is left open where the match is weak. Not every row has a clone size; where given, it reads once, few, many or a size class.

D,V,J,size,DNA,CDR3
TRBD2,TRBV7-8,TRBJ2-1,.,TGTGCCAGCAGAAGGGGACTAGTCTTCCATGAGCAGTTCTTC,CASRRGLVFHEQFF
.,TRBV6-6,TRBJ1-1,.,TGTGCCAGCAGTTACGGAGGGGGGAACACTGAAGCTTTCTTT,CASSYGGGNTEAFF
TRBD1,TRBV27,TRBJ2-7,once,TGTGCCAGCAGGCGGACAGGAAACCCCTACGAGCAGTACTTC,CASRRTGNPYEQYF
TRBD2,TRBV6-5,TRBJ2-1,.,TGTGCCAGCAGTTTCGGACTAGCGGGGAGACGAAATGAGCAGTTCTTC,CASSFGLAGRRNEQFF
TRBD2,TRBV29-1,TRBJ2-3,.,TGCAGCGTCGGGACTAGCGGGACTAGCACAGATACGCAGTATTTT,CSVGTSGTSTDTQYF
TRBD1,TRBV5-4,TRBJ1-4,.,TGTGCCAGCAGCTCCTCGAGACAGGGTAATGAAAAACTGTTTTTT,CASSSSRQGNEKLFF
TRBD1,TRBV6-6,TRBJ2-2,few,TGTGCCAGCGGGCAGGGGGATACCGGGGAGCTGTTTTTT,CASGQGDTGELFF
.,TRBV20-1,TRBJ2-3,.,TGCAGTGCTGCCGTCACAGATACGCAGTATTTT,CSAAVTDTQYF
.,TRBV7-2,TRBJ2-3,.,TGTGCCAGCAGCCTACTAGGGACGGCGAATACGCAGTATTTT,CASSLLGTANTQYF
TRBD1,TRBV11-2,TRBJ1-4,.,TGTGCCAGCAGCTTAGTCTGGACAGGGGGAAATGAAAAACTGTTTTTT,CASSLVWTGGNEKLFF
TRBD2,TRBV5-4,TRBJ2-7,.,TGTGCCAGCAGCTTGGGGGACTACCACTACGAGCAGTACTTC,CASSLGDYHYEQYF
.,TRBV28,TRBJ2-5,.,TGTGCCAGCAGTCTGGTGGGCAAGGAGACCCAGTACTTC,CASSLVGKETQYF
.,TRBV6-6,TRBJ2-7,.,TGTGCCAGCAGTTACTCGTTTGACGAGCAGTACTTC,CASSYSFDEQYF
.,TRBV7-2,TRBJ2-7,.,TGTGCCAGCAGCTTAGCAAGGGGGGCTACCTACGAGCAGTACTTC,CASSLARGATYEQYF
TRBD2,TRBV7-9,TRBJ2-5,.,TGTGCCAGCAGCTACTACGGGACTAGCGGAGAGACCCAGTACTTC,CASSYYGTSGETQYF
.,TRBV7-2,TRBJ1-1,.,TGTGCCAGCAGCTTCCGACCAACAGGGTTAGTGGTGAACACTGAAGCTTTCTTT,CASSFRPTGLVVNTEAFF
.,TRBV28,TRBJ1-4,once,TGTGCCAGCAGCCCACAGGGCCCAAATGAAAAACTGTTTTTT,CASSPQGPNEKLFF
.,TRBV2,TRBJ2-7,.,TGTGCCAGCAGCTCTGGACCCTACTACGAGCAGTACTTC,CASSSGPYYEQYF
.,TRBV4-1,TRBJ2-3,.,TGCGCCAGCAGCCAAGATGTTGGAGGCTCCGGTACGCAGTATTTT,CASSQDVGGSGTQYF
.,TRBV18,TRBJ1-2,.,TGTGCCAGCTCACCCTCGGACGGGGGCTATGGCTACACCTTC,CASSPSDGGYGYTF
.,TRBV11-2,TRBJ1-2,.,TGTGCCAGCAGCCTAGGGGGGAGCTATGGCTACACCTTC,CASSLGGSYGYTF
.,TRBV4-1,TRBJ1-1,.,TGCGCCAGCAGCCAAGAACGGACGGTGAACACTGAAGCTTTCTTT,CASSQERTVNTEAFF
.,TRBV19,TRBJ2-3,.,TGTGCCAGTAGTATAGGGGGAGAGGTTAGCACAGATACGCAGTATTTT,CASSIGGEVSTDTQYF
.,TRBV6-5,TRBJ2-1,once,TGTGCCAGCGGGATGGGGGGGGCCGTCTACAATGAGCAGTTCTTC,CASGMGGAVYNEQFF
.,TRBV7-3,TRBJ2-5,.,TGTGCCAGCAGCTCACAAAAGGGTGAAGAGACCCAGTACTTC,CASSSQKGEETQYF
TRBD1,TRBV5-1,TRBJ1-1,.,TGCGCCAGCAGCTGGGACAGAAACACTGAAGCTTTCTTT,CASSWDRNTEAFF
.,TRBV14,TRBJ1-1,.,TGTGCCAGCAGCTCCCGGGGGGGGCCGACTTTCTTT,CASSSRGGPTFF
.,TRBV5-1,TRBJ2-7,.,TGCGCCAGCAGCTTGGCCGGGACACAGGAGAGACAGTACTTC,CASSLAGTQERQYF
.,TRBV27,TRBJ2-3,once,TGTGCCAGCAGTTTGGGGGGCGCTGGGGTAGATACGCAGTATTTT,CASSLGGAGVDTQYF
.,TRBV4-3,TRBJ2-3,.,TGCGCCAGCAGCCAAGGCGGGTCCCCAGCAGCAGATACGCAGTATTTT,CASSQGGSPAADTQYF
.,TRBV4-3,TRBJ1-6,.,TGCGCCAGCAGCCAAGATGTAGGGCCCGGCATGGGGTGGTCACCCCTCCACTTT,CASSQDVGPGMGWSPLHF
.,TRBV6-5,TRBJ2-5,.,TGTGCCAGCAGCGGAGGGGAGACCCAGTACTTC,CASSGGETQYF
.,TRBV29-1,TRBJ2-7,.,TGCAGCGTTGCTTGGCGGGCCTACGAGCAGTACTTC,CSVAWRAYEQYF
TRBD1,TRBV28,TRBJ1-2,.,TGTGCCAGCGTAACAGGGGGCACCTATGGCTACACCTTC,CASVTGGTYGYTF
.,TRBV5-4,TRBJ1-3,.,TGTGCCAGCAGCGACTCCAGGGGCCTCTCTGGAAACACCATATATTTT,CASSDSRGLSGNTIYF